This T cell receptor beta chain was recorded in a study of glioma-infiltrating T cells after dendritic cell vaccination. Per the germline V gene, CDR1 is SNHLY and CDR2 is FYNNEI. The CDR3 contains 16 residues. After removal of 4 bases from V and 4 bases from J, the junction contained 12 bases not matched to a gene. Some clones are missing from TCRdb's copy, which holds only in-frame ones; the method was immunoSEQ multiplex PCR. The sample contains some 70,000 clones, 65% to 90% of which appear only once. This receptor was obtained from a human donor with glioblastoma. The sample consisted of blood, taken before dendritic cell vaccination. J is TRBJ1-2 and V is TRBV2, with 7 bases lining up with TRBD1. This CDR3 reads CASSADRELHLYGYTF. CDR3 coding DNA: TGTGCCAGCAGTGCCGACAGGGAATTACACCTCTATGGCTACACCTTC.